The clone carrying this T cell receptor beta chain has a handful of counts. This sample is drawn from a study of cytomegalovirus exposure and HLA in healthy donors. CDR3 length: 15 amino acids. V shed 1 base, J shed 7 bases, and the junction held 6 bases outside the gene matches. Germline V gene data show CDR1 as SGHVS and CDR2 as FNYEAQ. Sequencing was performed with immunoSEQ multiplex PCR; in TCRdb, only in-frame clones are kept and a portion is missing. The data show approximately 150,000 clones, about nine tenths seen once. The clonotype comes from a man younger than 35 in good health and CMV-seropositive. Sequences were obtained from PBMCs. This chain links TRBV7-6 with TRBJ1-4; 7 bases map to TRBD1. The CDR3 coding sequence is TGTGCCAGCAGCTTAGTACAGGGGAAGGGTGAAAAACTGTTTTTT. Its translation is CASSLVQGKGEKLFF.